What follows are 5 T cell receptor beta chains derived from one specimen sequenced in a study of blood T cells in healthy people across ages. Next came a second PCR, run for roughly 6 to 11 cycles, which used a sample-barcoded 5' primer along with a J-beta primer mix. Each CDR3 protein gets one entry after TCRdb re-called the 5' RACE reads with MiXCR. The table records 780,000 or so distinct CDR3 sequences, around 50% of them present only once. Sequenced input: blood. Every receptor here comes from a man in his forties or fifties in good health.

The V call is TRBV7-8, the J call TRBJ2-7; D gene ambiguous. The length of the CDR3 is 15 residues. Germline lookup yields CDR1 SGHVS and CDR2 FQNEAQ. V lost 2 bases, J lost 2 bases, and 13 bases lay in between. The CDR3 sequence is CASSLLLQRTYEQYF. CDR3 sequence (DNA): TGTGCCAGCAGCTTACTTTTACAGCGAACCTACGAGCAGTACTTC.

The chain employs TRBV7-2 and TRBJ2-1; 10 nucleotides line up with TRBD2. CDR3 length equals 17 residues. In germline, CDR1 is SGHTA, CDR2 FQGNSA. Unmatched junction bases numbered 11, after V lost 5 bases and J lost 4 bases. As DNA, the CDR3 is TGTGCCAGCAGCCGATTGGAACTAGCGGGGCAGTACAATGAGCAGTTCTTC. Translation: CASSRLELAGQYNEQFF.

The chain employs TRBV9 and TRBJ2-3; TRBD2 agrees at 7 bases. CDR3 length: 16 residues. With 7 bases clipped from V and 0 bases from J, the junction kept 11 bases outside the gene matches. From germline, CDR1 is SGDLS and CDR2 YYNGEE. This CDR3 reads CASGPRGDYSTDTQYF. The CDR3 nucleotides read TGTGCCAGCGGTCCGAGAGGGGACTACAGCACAGATACGCAGTATTTT.

The rearrangement links TRBV4-1 to TRBJ2-3; the D gene is possibly TRBD1 (6 bases). Germline V gene data show CDR1 as MGHRA and CDR2 as YSYEKL. V was shortened by 7 bases and J by 2 bases, with 19 bases between the two germline ends. This CDR3 spans 16 amino acids. The CDR3 DNA is TGCGCCAGCACCCCAATAGGACAGAAGCACACAGATACGCAGTATTTT. It codes for CASTPIGQKHTDTQYF.

This sequence joins TRBV12-3 or TRBV12-4 and TRBJ1-5; D is undetermined. Trimming cost V 7 bases and J 4 bases, with 11 bases left between them. The CDR3 totals 13 residues. DNA for the CDR3: TGTGCCAGCAATTTCAGTGGGAATCAGCCCCAGCATTTT. Translating it yields CASNFSGNQPQHF.